Shown below are 28 T cell receptor beta chains from a single sample sequenced in a study of vaccination effects on CD4 cells after COVID-19. The table came from immunoSEQ multiplex PCR; TCRdb's copy has only in-frame clones and leaves some out. The sample records over 80,000 clones, around 74% being singletons. With the ViraFEST assay, the study expanded antigen-specific CD4+ T cells using viral peptide pools, then sequenced them. Subsequent to a culture period of 10 days, CD4+ T cells were isolated. Vaccination of participants consisted of two doses of either the BNT162b2 or mRNA-1273 vaccine. No antigens are known for them. This material consisted of CD4+ T cells from PBMCs cultured with HCoV-OC43 spike peptides, taken after COVID-19 vaccination. As to subset: HCoV-OC43 spike overlapping peptide pool stimulation. The receptors were gathered from a human donor who received a COVID-19 vaccine.

The rearrangement uses TRBV11-2 and TRBJ1-1; 7 nucleotides match TRBD1. Germline CDR1 SGHAT, CDR2 FQNNGV. V lost 4 bases, J lost 11 bases, and 10 bases stayed unmatched. The CDR3 consists of 13 residues. The CDR3 DNA is TGTGCCAGCAGCTCCCCAACAACAGGGGTCGCTTTCTTT. It encodes CASSSPTTGVAFF. Full variable domain (remainder filled in from reference TRBV11-2 and TRBJ1-1): EAGVAQSPRYKIIEKRQSVAFWCNPISGHATLYWYQQILGQGPKLLIQFQNNGVVDDSQLPKDRFSAERLKGVDSTLKIQPAKLEDSAVYLCASSSPTTGVAFFGQGTRLTVV.

The chain recombines TRBV10-3 with TRBJ1-1, with 7 bases aligning to TRBD1. From germline, CDR1 is ENHRY and CDR2 SYGVKD. V was pared by 4 bases and J by 0 bases, with 8 bases of the junction left unmatched. This CDR3 has 16 residues. The CDR3 spells CAISGGKGAVNTEAFF. In DNA, the CDR3 is TGTGCCATCAGTGGGGGTAAGGGGGCGGTGAACACTGAAGCTTTCTTT.

This clone was seen only once. The chain recombines TRBV7-9 with TRBJ1-6; no firm D call. Germline CDR1 reads SEHNR; CDR2 reads FQNEAQ (reference sequence). Trimming removed 1 base from V and 10 bases from J, with 2 bases in between. The CDR3 loop spans 11 amino acids. The CDR3 nucleotides read TGTGCCAGCAGCTTAGGATCACCCCTCCACTTT. Its protein is CASSLGSPLHF.

DNA for the CDR3: TGCAGCGTTACAGCGGCCAATGAGCAGTTCTTC. Protein product: CSVTAANEQFF. This chain uses TRBV29-1 with TRBJ2-1; perhaps TRBD2 as D (5 bases). Germline CDR1 reads SQVTM; CDR2 reads ANQGSEA. V lost 5 bases to trimming and J lost 6 bases, with 8 bases between them. The CDR3 contains 11 residues.

The chain recombines TRBV29-1 with TRBJ2-1, with 12 positions matching TRBD1. V shed 6 bases, J shed 4 bases, and the junction held 4 bases outside the gene matches. Germline CDR1 reads SQVTM; CDR2 reads ANQGSEA. This CDR3 has 14 residues. CDR3 residues: CSVRDRGPYNEQFF. CDR3 sequence (DNA): TGCAGCGTCCGGGACAGGGGGCCTTACAATGAGCAGTTCTTC.

This rearrangement joins TRBV5-1 to TRBJ1-2; D remains ambiguous. CDR3 length: 15 amino acids. Trimming took 4 bases from V and 7 from J, leaving 20 bases between them. Germline CDR1 SGHRS, CDR2 YFSETQ. CDR3 loop: CASSPRTAVGSGYTF. In DNA form, the CDR3 reads TGCGCCAGCAGCCCCAGGACGGCGGTAGGGTCTGGCTACACCTTC.

V usage is TRBV7-8 and J usage is TRBJ1-4; 7 bases match TRBD1. Germline lookup yields CDR1 SGHVS and CDR2 FQNEAQ. The J segment lost 7 bases and the V segment lost 7 bases, leaving 12 bases of the junction unmatched. CDR3 size: 15 residues. CDR3 sequence: CASTSNRGEGEKLFF. The CDR3 DNA reads as TGTGCCAGCACCAGTAACAGGGGCGAAGGTGAAAAACTGTTTTTT.

CDR3 amino acids: CASSLKRQGHNEQFF. In nucleotides, the CDR3 is TGTGCCAGCAGCCTAAAGAGACAGGGGCACAATGAGCAGTTCTTC. The V gene is TRBV7-2, the J gene TRBJ2-1, with 8 bases matching TRBD1. Looked up from germline, CDR1 is SGHTA and CDR2 is FQGNSA. The length of the CDR3 is 15 residues. V was clipped by 5 bases and J by 5 bases; unmatched bases: 8.

J is TRBJ2-4 and V is TRBV19, with TRBD1 matching over 7 bases. V lost 9 bases, J lost 2 bases, and 7 bases stayed unmatched. The length of the CDR3 is 14 residues. CDR1 LNHDA and CDR2 SQIVND come from the germline V gene (reference sequence). CDR3 sequence: CASRGGQTKNIQYF. Written as DNA, the CDR3 is TGTGCCAGCCGAGGGGGACAGACCAAAAACATTCAGTACTTC.

The V gene is TRBV5-4, the J gene TRBJ1-5, with D hard to call. V was shortened by 4 bases and J by 1 base, with 9 bases between the two germline ends. CDR3 length: 14 amino acids. CDR1 is SGHNT and CDR2 is YYREEE in the germline V gene (reference sequence). The CDR3, as DNA: TGTGCCAGCAGCCGGTCGGGGAGCAATCAGCCCCAGCATTTT. Amino acids: CASSRSGSNQPQHF.

This clone was counted once. The rearrangement links TRBV24-1 to TRBJ2-1, with TRBD1 matching 8 bases. V was clipped by 9 bases and J by 4 bases; unmatched bases: 4. The CDR3 length is 13 residues. Germline lookup yields CDR1 KGHDR and CDR2 SFDVKD. This CDR3 is CATLGTGYNEQFF. The CDR3 coding sequence is TGTGCCACCCTCGGGACAGGTTACAATGAGCAGTTCTTC.

The chain carries TRBV19 and TRBJ1-5; D gene ambiguous. V shed 10 bases and J shed 4 bases, with 14 bases lying between them. CDR3 length equals 13 residues. CDR1 is LNHDA, CDR2 SQIVND, per germline (reference sequence). The CDR3, as DNA: TGTGCCACCACATCTCAGAAGAATCAGCCCCAGCATTTT. It is translated as CATTSQKNQPQHF.

The chain employs TRBV7-2 and TRBJ2-1; D call uncertain. The V gene's germline CDR1 is SGHTA and CDR2 FQGNSA. The CDR3 runs to 15 residues. V lost 4 bases to trimming and J lost 8 bases, with 18 bases between them. Written as DNA, the CDR3 is TGTGCCAGCAGCTCCCCACCCCCCCGCGCCGATGAGCAGTTCTTC. It specifies CASSSPPPRADEQFF.

The genes are TRBV9 and TRBJ1-4; D is possibly TRBD1 (6 bases). Germline V gene lookup returns CDR1 SGDLS and CDR2 YYNGEE. This CDR3 is built from 17 residues. Between the trimmed V and J ends, which lost 3 bases and 3 bases, there was a span of 18 bases. The CDR3 reads CASSAMRGGQSNEKLFF. Written as DNA, the CDR3 is TGTGCCAGCAGCGCGATGCGGGGGGGACAATCTAATGAAAAACTGTTTTTT.

This sequence joins TRBV5-1 and TRBJ1-4; D may be TRBD1 (6 bases). The length of the CDR3 is 14 residues. Per the germline V gene, CDR1 is SGHRS and CDR2 is YFSETQ. V shed 6 bases and J shed 8 bases, with 17 bases lying between them. The CDR3 loop reads CASTPGRGREKLFF. DNA of the CDR3: TGCGCCAGCACCCCAGGCCGGGGGCGCGAAAAACTGTTTTTT.

The chain couples TRBV2 to TRBJ1-1; D gene uncertain. CDR3 length: 13 residues. Germline values: CDR1 SNHLY, CDR2 FYNNEI. The V and J ends lost 6 bases and 3 bases respectively, with 11 bases between them. Here the CDR3 reads CASSLERDTEAFF. In nucleotides, the CDR3 is TGTGCCAGCAGCTTAGAACGGGACACTGAAGCTTTCTTT.

The chain combines TRBV5-1 with TRBJ1-1; tentative D call: TRBD1 (6 bases). Germline CDR1 and CDR2: SGHRS and YFSETQ. This CDR3 spans 14 amino acids. The V gene lost 6 bases and the J gene lost 3 bases, with 15 bases spanning the gap. CDR3 sequence: CASTKIEGDTEAFF. In DNA form, the CDR3 reads TGCGCCAGCACTAAAATCGAGGGGGACACTGAAGCTTTCTTT.

The rearrangement uses TRBV18 and TRBJ1-5, with D possibly matching TRBD1 (5 bases). Germline lookup yields CDR1 KGHSH and CDR2 LQKENI. Trimming left V 4 bases short and J 6 bases short, with 19 bases between. The CDR3 length is 16 residues. The CDR3 loop reads CASSQDQGKVGQPQHF. DNA of the CDR3: TGTGCCAGCTCACAAGACCAGGGTAAAGTGGGTCAGCCCCAGCATTTT.

The gene calls are TRBV6-1 and TRBJ1-5; tentatively, D is TRBD1 (6 bases). V lost 2 bases and J lost 5, with 19 bases in between. The CDR3 has 17 amino acids. Germline V gene sequence: CDR1 MNHNS, CDR2 SASEGT. Here the CDR3 reads CASSEPTIGGPYQPQHF. CDR3 DNA sequence: TGTGCCAGCAGTGAACCAACGATTGGGGGGCCCTATCAGCCCCAGCATTTT.

CDR3 DNA sequence: TGTGCTAGTGCCCTGGGGCTAGCGGGGGGAGCAGATACGCAGTATTTT. Protein sequence: CASALGLAGGADTQYF. The V and J genes are TRBV12-5 and TRBJ2-3; 11 positions agree with TRBD2. The junction had 10 bases not matched to a gene; V was cut back by 7 bases and J by 4 bases. The CDR3 length is 16 residues. Per the germline V gene, CDR1 is LGHNT and CDR2 is FRNRAP.

J is TRBJ1-2 and V is TRBV5-1; D remains ambiguous. V gave up 0 bases and J gave up 4 bases, with 13 bases separating them. Germline V gives CDR1 SGHRS, CDR2 YFSETQ. The CDR3 consists of 15 residues. CDR3 sequence reads: CASSLELSTFYGYTF. The CDR3 bases are TGCGCCAGCAGCTTGGAGCTAAGCACCTTCTATGGCTACACCTTC.

The V gene is TRBV5-1, the J gene TRBJ2-2; no firm D call. V was cut by 5 bases and J by 0 bases, with 8 bases left in between. The CDR3 runs to 14 residues. The germline V gene encodes CDR1 SGHRS and CDR2 YFSETQ. Here the CDR3 reads CASRFLANTGELFF. The CDR3 nucleotides are TGCGCCAGCAGGTTCTTAGCGAACACCGGGGAGCTGTTTTTT.

The rearrangement uses TRBV10-3 and TRBJ2-7; D is possibly TRBD1 or TRBD2 (7 bases each). Germline CDR1 and CDR2: ENHRY and SYGVKD. The CDR3 extends over 14 amino acids. V was clipped by 6 bases and J by 2 bases, with 14 bases between them. CDR3 protein: CAISRGRETYEQYV. In DNA, the CDR3 is TGTGCCATCAGCAGGGGGAGGGAGACCTACGAGCAGTACGTC.

The V and J genes are TRBV30 and TRBJ2-1, with D maybe TRBD2 (6 bases). Germline CDR1 and CDR2: GTSNPN and SVGIG (reference sequence). Trimming stripped 6 bases from V and 12 bases from J, with 24 bases between. This CDR3 has 14 residues. CDR3 coding DNA: TGTGCCTGCCCTTGGCTAGCGTCCCCGGTAGGGCAGTTCTTC. Translation gives CACPWLASPVGQFF.

This clone was seen only once. This chain links TRBV12-3 or TRBV12-4 with TRBJ2-5, with no clear D. Trimming took 6 bases from V and 4 from J, leaving 3 bases between them. The CDR3 spans 10 residues. The CDR3 spells CASRRETQYF. CDR3 DNA sequence: TGTGCCAGCAGAAGAGAGACCCAGTACTTC.

This clone was seen only a few times. The chain recombines TRBV18 with TRBJ1-6, with D possibly matching TRBD1 (5 bases). The CDR3 contains 15 residues. Germline CDR1 is KGHSH and CDR2 is LQKENI. V lost 3 bases and J 7 bases, leaving 13 bases between the germline ends. The DNA for the CDR3 is TGTGCCAGCTCACCCACGGGACGCCAGAATTCACCCCTCCACTTT. Its translation: CASSPTGRQNSPLHF.

J is TRBJ1-6 and V is TRBV7-9, with 7 bases that match TRBD1. The ends lost 9 bases at V and 3 bases at J; junction bases unmatched: 11. Per the germline V gene, CDR1 is SEHNR and CDR2 is FQNEAQ (reference sequence). This CDR3 comprises 16 residues. The CDR3 nucleotides are TGTGCCAGGACTGTAGAGGGGGCCCTCTATAATTCACCCCTCCACTTT. Residues: CARTVEGALYNSPLHF.

The chain recombines TRBV2 with TRBJ2-4; weak D call: TRBD2 (6 bases). Germline CDR1 is SNHLY and CDR2 is FYNNEI. Trimming pared 6 bases from V and 0 bases from J, leaving 15 bases between. The CDR3 runs 16 residues. The CDR3 DNA follows: TGTGCCAGCAGGGGACTGGGATTCGTAGCCAAAAACATTCAGTACTTC. Protein: CASRGLGFVAKNIQYF.